Below, 14 T cell receptor beta chains from the same sample are listed, as sequenced in a study of blood T cell repertoires in COVID-19 (dated by TCRdb to the early 2020s). Library preparation employed the immunoSEQ multiplex PCR assay. TCRdb carries this immuneACCESS record with in-frame sequences only. Its versions omit some clonotypes, under half of them owing to an unresolved V gene in the studies checked, with the rest unexplained. For this sample there are roughly 270,000 clones; less than 85% appear just once. In total, the top ten clones hold about 2.5% of the sample. Sequencing input: PBMCs or T cells enriched from blood (not recorded which). These receptors were obtained from a woman in her forties or fifties who had recovered from COVID-19.

This clone was detected only a few times. V and J are TRBV29-1 and TRBJ1-1, with 10 bases that match TRBD1. Germline values: CDR1 SQVTM, CDR2 ANQGSEA. The CDR3 runs to 13 residues. V was pared by 4 bases and J by 5 bases, with 4 bases of the junction left unmatched. The CDR3 DNA reads TGCAGCGTTGGGGACAGGGGAGGAACTGAAGCTTTCTTT. Protein product: CSVGDRGGTEAFF.

The J gene is TRBJ2-1, the V gene TRBV7-3; D unresolved. The germline V gene has CDR1 SGHTA and CDR2 FQGTGA. The CDR3 runs 13 residues. Trimming took off 5 bases at V and 6 bases at J, with 11 bases between the two ends. The CDR3 loop reads CASSTTTVNEQFF. DNA for the CDR3: TGTGCCAGCAGCACTACTACCGTCAATGAGCAGTTCTTC.

V gene TRBV3-1 (or the pseudogene TRBV3-2) combines with J gene TRBJ2-1; TRBD1 might be the D (6 bases). This CDR3 contains 15 residues. CDR1 LGHDT and CDR2 YNNKEL come from the germline V gene (reference sequence). The germline V and J ends were trimmed by 0 bases and 5 bases, with 11 bases remaining between them. The CDR3 DNA is TGTGCCAGCAGCCAAGATTACAGGGCCGACAATGAGCAGTTCTTC. This gives the protein CASSQDYRADNEQFF.

The table lists this clone with a few counts. This sequence joins TRBV2 and TRBJ1-2; D uncertain. This CDR3 has 11 residues. Trimming took 9 bases from V and 8 from J, leaving 13 bases between them. The germline gives CDR1 SNHLY, CDR2 FYNNEI. CDR3 sequence: CASGEVRGYTF. The CDR3 nucleotides are TGTGCCAGTGGGGAGGTACGGGGCTACACCTTC.

The genes are TRBV5-6 and TRBJ1-2; tentative D call: TRBD1 (5 bases). The V end lost 2 bases, the J end lost 3 bases, and 14 bases lay between the germline ends. Germline V gene sequence: CDR1 SGHDT, CDR2 YYEEEE. The CDR3 is made up of 15 amino acids. In DNA form, the CDR3 reads TGTGCCAGCAGCTTATTAGGGGTCCGGGACTATGGCTACACCTTC. Encoded protein: CASSLLGVRDYGYTF.

V and J are TRBV19 and TRBJ1-6; 8 bases map to TRBD1. CDR1 is LNHDA, CDR2 SQIVND, per germline (reference sequence). Trimming at V came to 10 bases and at J to 10 bases, leaving 15 bases not matched to a gene. The CDR3 covers 15 residues. CDR3 amino acids: CATSIPTGDGSPLHF. The CDR3 DNA sequence: TGTGCCACCAGTATCCCGACAGGGGATGGGTCACCCCTCCACTTT.

The rearrangement uses TRBV5-4 and TRBJ1-4; D is unclear. The V gene's germline CDR1 is SGHNT and CDR2 YYREEE (reference sequence). Trimming left V 3 bases short and J 8 bases short, with 14 bases between. The CDR3 spans 14 residues. The CDR3 spells CASSSPGEREKLFF. The CDR3 DNA reads TGTGCCAGCAGCTCACCGGGAGAAAGGGAAAAACTGTTTTTT. Variable domain in full (rest from reference TRBV5-4 and TRBJ1-4): ETGVTQSPTHLIKTRGQQVTLRCSSQSGHNTVSWYQQALGQGPQFIFQYYREEENGRGNFPPRFSGLQFPNYSSELNVNALELDDSALYLCASSSPGEREKLFFGSGTQLSVL.

The chain employs TRBV30 and TRBJ2-3; D may be TRBD2 (7 bases). Trimming removed 0 bases from V and 1 base from J, with 17 bases in between. CDR1 GTSNPN and CDR2 SVGIG come from the germline V gene (reference sequence). The CDR3 sequence is 17 residues long. This CDR3 is CAWSVRGGSGGTDTQYF. The CDR3, as DNA: TGTGCCTGGAGTGTACGGGGAGGGTCAGGGGGCACAGATACGCAGTATTTT.

V and J are TRBV4-2 and TRBJ1-2, with 12 positions matching TRBD1. V shed 3 bases and J 8 bases; nucleotides not matched to a gene: 10. This CDR3 is 16 amino acids long. Per the germline V gene, CDR1 is LGHNA and CDR2 is YNFKEQ. The CDR3 spells CASSQAGTGGAGGYTF. In nucleotides, the CDR3 is TGTGCCAGCAGCCAGGCCGGGACAGGGGGCGCGGGGGGCTACACCTTC.

The chain links TRBV28 to TRBJ2-5; D call uncertain. This CDR3 has 13 residues. In germline, CDR1 is MDHEN, CDR2 SYDVKM. V lost 6 bases and J lost 9, with 17 bases in between. CDR3 loop: CASSPSYYVAQYF. The CDR3 nucleotides read TGTGCCAGCAGCCCATCCTACTACGTCGCCCAGTACTTC.

This clone was observed once. V is TRBV7-3 and J is TRBJ2-4, with D maybe TRBD2 (6 bases). V dropped 5 bases and J dropped 8 bases, with 16 bases sitting between them. CDR1 and CDR2 (germline): SGHTA, FQGTGA. This CDR3 comprises 14 residues. The CDR3 reads CASSAGRGADIQYF. The CDR3 DNA sequence: TGTGCCAGCAGCGCGGGACGGGGAGCGGACATTCAGTACTTC.

This chain links TRBV19 with TRBJ1-4, with 7 bases that match TRBD1. Looked up from germline, CDR1 is LNHDA and CDR2 is SQIVND (reference sequence). The CDR3 has 14 residues. V was pared by 5 bases and J by 2 bases, with 2 bases of the junction left unmatched. The CDR3 sequence: CASSETGTNEKLFF. For the CDR3, the DNA is TGTGCCAGTAGTGAGACAGGGACTAATGAAAAACTGTTTTTT.

The chain employs TRBV7-2 and TRBJ1-1, with 9 bases matching TRBD1. The CDR3 length is 15 residues. V dropped 5 bases and J dropped 1; count of bases not matched to a gene: 5. Germline V lookup: CDR1 SGHTA, CDR2 FQGNSA. The chain's CDR3 is CASSTGQGKNTEAFF. The CDR3 nucleotides read TGTGCCAGCAGCACCGGACAGGGGAAGAACACTGAAGCTTTCTTT.

The CDR3 DNA reads as TGCGCCAGCAGCTGGGGTCGGCAGGCCAGGAGGGAGACCCAGTACTTC. The encoded protein is CASSWGRQARRETQYF. This rearrangement joins TRBV5-1 to TRBJ2-5; TRBD2 is a possible D gene (5 bases). Looked up from germline, CDR1 is SGHRS and CDR2 is YFSETQ. V gave up 3 bases and J gave up 5 bases, with 20 bases separating them. CDR3 length equals 16 residues.